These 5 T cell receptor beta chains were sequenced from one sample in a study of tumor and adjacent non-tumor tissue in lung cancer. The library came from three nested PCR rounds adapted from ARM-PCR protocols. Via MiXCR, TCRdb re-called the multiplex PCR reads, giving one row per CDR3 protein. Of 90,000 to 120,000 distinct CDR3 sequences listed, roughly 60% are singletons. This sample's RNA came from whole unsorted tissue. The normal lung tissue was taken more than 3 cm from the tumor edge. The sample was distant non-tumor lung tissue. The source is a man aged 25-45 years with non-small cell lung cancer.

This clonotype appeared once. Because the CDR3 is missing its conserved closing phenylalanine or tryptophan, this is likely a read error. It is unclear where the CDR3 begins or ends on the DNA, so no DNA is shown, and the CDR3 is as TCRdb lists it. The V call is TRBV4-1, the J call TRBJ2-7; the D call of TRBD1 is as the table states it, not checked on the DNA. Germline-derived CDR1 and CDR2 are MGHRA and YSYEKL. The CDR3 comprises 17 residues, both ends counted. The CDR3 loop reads CACSPLYRTGRVYEQYY.

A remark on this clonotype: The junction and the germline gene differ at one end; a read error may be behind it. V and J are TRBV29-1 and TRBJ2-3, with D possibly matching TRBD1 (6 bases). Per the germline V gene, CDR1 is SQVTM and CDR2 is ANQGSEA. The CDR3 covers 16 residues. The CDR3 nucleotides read TGCAGCGTTGAAGATCTTAGCAGATCTAGGACAGATACACAGTATTTT. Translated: CSVEDLSRSRTDTQYF.

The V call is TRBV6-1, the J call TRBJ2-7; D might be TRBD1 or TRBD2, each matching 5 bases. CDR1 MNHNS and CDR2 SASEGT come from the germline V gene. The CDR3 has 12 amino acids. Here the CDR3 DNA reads TGTATCAGCAAGGGACCTGTGAGGGAGCAGTACTTC. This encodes CISKGPVREQYF.

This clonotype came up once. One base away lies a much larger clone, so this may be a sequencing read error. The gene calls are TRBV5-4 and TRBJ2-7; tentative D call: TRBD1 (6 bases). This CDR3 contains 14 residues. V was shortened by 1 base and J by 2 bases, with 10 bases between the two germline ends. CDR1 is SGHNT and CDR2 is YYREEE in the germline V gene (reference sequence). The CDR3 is CASSLRDNPYEQYF. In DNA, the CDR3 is TGTGCCAGCAGCTTGAGGGACAACCCCTACGAGCAGTACTTC.

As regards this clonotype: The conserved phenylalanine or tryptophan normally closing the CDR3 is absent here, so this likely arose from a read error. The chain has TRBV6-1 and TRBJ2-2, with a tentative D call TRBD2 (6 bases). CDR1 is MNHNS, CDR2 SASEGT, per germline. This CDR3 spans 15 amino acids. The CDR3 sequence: CASRSTDGYTGGLFY. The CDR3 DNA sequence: TGTGCCAGCAGGAGTACCGATGGGTACACCGGGGGGCTGTTTTAT.